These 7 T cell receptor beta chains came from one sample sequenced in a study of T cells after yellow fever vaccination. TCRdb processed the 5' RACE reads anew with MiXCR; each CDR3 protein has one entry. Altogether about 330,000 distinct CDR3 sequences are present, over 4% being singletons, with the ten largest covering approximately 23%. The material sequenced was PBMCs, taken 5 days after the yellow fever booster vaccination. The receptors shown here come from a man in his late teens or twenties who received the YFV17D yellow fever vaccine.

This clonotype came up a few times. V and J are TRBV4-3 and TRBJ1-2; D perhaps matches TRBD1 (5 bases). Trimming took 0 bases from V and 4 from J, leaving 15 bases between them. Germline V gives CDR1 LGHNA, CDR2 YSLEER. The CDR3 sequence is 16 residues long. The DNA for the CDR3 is TGCGCCAGCAGCCAAGATCGGGACCGCGGCCTCTATGGCTACACCTTC. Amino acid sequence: CASSQDRDRGLYGYTF.

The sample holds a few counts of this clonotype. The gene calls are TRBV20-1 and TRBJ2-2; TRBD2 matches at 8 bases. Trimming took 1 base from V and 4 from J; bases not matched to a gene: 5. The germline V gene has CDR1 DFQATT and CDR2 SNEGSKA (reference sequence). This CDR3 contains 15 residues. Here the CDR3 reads CSARGSGAFTGELFF. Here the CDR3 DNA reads TGCAGTGCTAGAGGTAGCGGGGCTTTCACCGGGGAGCTGTTTTTT.

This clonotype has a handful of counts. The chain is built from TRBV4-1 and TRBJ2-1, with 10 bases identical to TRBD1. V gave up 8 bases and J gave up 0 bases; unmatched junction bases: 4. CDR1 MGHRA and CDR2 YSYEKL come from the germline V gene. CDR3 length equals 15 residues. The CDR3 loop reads CASGGQGTSYNEQFF. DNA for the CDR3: TGCGCCAGCGGGGGACAGGGGACCTCCTACAATGAGCAGTTCTTC.

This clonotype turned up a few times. In DNA, the CDR3 is TGCGCCAGCAGCTTGGGTTCGTACGGAGGGGGTTCCACAGATACGCAGTATTTT. The encoded protein is CASSLGSYGGGSTDTQYF. The V gene is TRBV5-1, the J gene TRBJ2-3; TRBD1 or TRBD2 may be the D gene (6 bases each). CDR1 SGHRS and CDR2 YFSETQ come from the germline V gene. V shed 0 bases and J shed 2 bases, with 19 bases lying between them. The CDR3 extends over 18 amino acids.

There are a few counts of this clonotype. The CDR3 region has the DNA TGTGCCAGCAGCCACCGGGACACAGTGTCCTACGAGCAGTACTTC. Translated, it gives CASSHRDTVSYEQYF. This sequence joins TRBV7-2 and TRBJ2-7, with D tentatively TRBD1 (6 bases). Trimming removed 5 bases at V and 1 base at J, with 15 bases between. This CDR3 is built from 15 residues. The germline V gene has CDR1 SGHTA and CDR2 FQGNSA.

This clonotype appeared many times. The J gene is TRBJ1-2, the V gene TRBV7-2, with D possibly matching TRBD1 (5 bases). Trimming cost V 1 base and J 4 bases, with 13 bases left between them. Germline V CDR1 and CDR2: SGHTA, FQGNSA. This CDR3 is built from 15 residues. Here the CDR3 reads CASSLEGQGLYGYTF. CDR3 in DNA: TGTGCCAGCAGCTTAGAGGGTCAGGGCCTCTATGGCTACACCTTC.

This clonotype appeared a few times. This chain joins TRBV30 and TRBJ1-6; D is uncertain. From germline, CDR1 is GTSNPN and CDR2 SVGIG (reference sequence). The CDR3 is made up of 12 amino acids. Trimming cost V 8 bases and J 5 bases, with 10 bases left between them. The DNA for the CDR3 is TGTGCCCACGGGCGCGATAATTCACCCCTCCACTTT. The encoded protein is CAHGRDNSPLHF.